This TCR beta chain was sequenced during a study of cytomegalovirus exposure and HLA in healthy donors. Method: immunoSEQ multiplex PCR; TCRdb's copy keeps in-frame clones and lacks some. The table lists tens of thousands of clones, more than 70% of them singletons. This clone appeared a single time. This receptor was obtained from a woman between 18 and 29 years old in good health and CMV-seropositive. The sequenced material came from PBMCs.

CDR3 protein: CASSQEGVVEAFF. CDR3 DNA: TGTGCCAGCAGCCAAGAAGGGGTTGTTGAAGCTTTCTTT. The chain couples TRBV4-2 to TRBJ1-1; possibly TRBD1 for D (5 bases). The CDR3 extends over 13 amino acids. CDR1 is LGHNA and CDR2 is YNFKEQ in the germline V gene. The V end lost 0 bases, the J end lost 7 bases, and 9 bases lay between the germline ends.